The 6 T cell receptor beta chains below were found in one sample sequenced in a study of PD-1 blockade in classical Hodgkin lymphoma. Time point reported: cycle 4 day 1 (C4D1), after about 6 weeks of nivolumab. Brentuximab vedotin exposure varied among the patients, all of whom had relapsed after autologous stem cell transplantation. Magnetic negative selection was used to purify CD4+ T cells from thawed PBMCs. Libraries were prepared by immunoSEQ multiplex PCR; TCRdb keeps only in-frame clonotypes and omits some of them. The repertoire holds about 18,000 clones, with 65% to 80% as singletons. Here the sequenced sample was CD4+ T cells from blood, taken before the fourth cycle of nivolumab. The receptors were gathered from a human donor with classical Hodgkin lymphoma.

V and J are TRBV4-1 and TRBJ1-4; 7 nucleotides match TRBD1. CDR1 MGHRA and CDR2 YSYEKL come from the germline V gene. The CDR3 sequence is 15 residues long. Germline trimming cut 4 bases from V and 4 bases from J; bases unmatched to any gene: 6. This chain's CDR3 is CASSLRQGDNEKLFF. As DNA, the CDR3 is TGCGCCAGCAGCCTCCGACAGGGCGATAATGAAAAACTGTTTTTT.

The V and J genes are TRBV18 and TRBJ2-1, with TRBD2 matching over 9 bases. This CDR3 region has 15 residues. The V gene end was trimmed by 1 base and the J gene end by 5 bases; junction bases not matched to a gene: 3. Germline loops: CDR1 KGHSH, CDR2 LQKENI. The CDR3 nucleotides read TGTGCCAGCTCACCACTACCTAGCGGGGACAATGAGCAGTTCTTC. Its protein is CASSPLPSGDNEQFF.

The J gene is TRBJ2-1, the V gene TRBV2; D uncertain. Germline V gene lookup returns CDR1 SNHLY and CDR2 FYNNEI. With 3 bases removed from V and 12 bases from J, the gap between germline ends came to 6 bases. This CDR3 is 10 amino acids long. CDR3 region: CASSEGAQFF. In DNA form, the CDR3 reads TGTGCCAGCAGTGAGGGTGCGCAGTTCTTC.

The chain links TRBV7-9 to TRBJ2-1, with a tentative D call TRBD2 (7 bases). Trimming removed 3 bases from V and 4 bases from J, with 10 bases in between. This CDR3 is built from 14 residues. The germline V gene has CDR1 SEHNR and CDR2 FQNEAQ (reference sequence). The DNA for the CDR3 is TGTGCCAGCAGCTTCGAGGGGGGGTACAATGAGCAGTTCTTC. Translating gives CASSFEGGYNEQFF.

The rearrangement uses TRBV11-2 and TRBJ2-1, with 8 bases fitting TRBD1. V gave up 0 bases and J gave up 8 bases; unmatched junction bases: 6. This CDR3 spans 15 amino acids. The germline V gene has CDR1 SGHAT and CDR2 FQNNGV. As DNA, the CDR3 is TGTGCCAGCAGCTTAGAAGGGCAGGGGGCCTATGAGCAGTTCTTC. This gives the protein CASSLEGQGAYEQFF.

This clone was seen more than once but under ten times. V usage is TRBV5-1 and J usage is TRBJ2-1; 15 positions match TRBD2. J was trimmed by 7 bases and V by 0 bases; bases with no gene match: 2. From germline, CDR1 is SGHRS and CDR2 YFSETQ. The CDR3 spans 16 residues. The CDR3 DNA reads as TGCGCCAGCAGCTTGGAGGGGACTAGCGGGAGGAATGAGCAGTTCTTC. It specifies CASSLEGTSGRNEQFF.